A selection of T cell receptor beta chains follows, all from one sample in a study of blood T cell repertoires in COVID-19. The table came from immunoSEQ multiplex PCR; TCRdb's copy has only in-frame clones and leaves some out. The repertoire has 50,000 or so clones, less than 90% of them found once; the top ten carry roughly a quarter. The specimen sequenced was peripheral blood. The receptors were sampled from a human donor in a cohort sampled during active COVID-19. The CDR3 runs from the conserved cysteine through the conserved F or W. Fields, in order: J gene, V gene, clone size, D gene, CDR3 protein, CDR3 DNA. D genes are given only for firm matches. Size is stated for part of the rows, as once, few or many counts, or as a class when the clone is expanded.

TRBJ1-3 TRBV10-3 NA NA CAISESAAHSGNTIYF TGTGCCATCAGTGAGTCCGCAGCGCACTCTGGAAACACCATATATTTT
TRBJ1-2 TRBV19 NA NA CASSIAAGGVYGYTF TGTGCCAGTAGTATAGCGGCCGGGGGGGTCTATGGCTACACCTTC
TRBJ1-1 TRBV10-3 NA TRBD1 CAIRAGGNTEAFF TGTGCCATCAGGGCAGGGGGGAACACTGAAGCTTTCTTT
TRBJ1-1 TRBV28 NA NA CASSLGQGGTEAFF TGTGCCAGCAGTTTGGGGCAGGGAGGCACTGAAGCTTTCTTT
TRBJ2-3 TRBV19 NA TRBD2 CASSPGTSGSRDTQYF TGTGCCAGTAGTCCTGGGACTAGCGGGAGTCGAGATACGCAGTATTTT
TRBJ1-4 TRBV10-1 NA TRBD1 CASSEGDRGEGEKLFF TGCGCCAGCAGTGAGGGAGACAGGGGAGAGGGTGAAAAACTGTTTTTT
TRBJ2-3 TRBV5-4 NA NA CASSFEPRKDTQYF TGTGCCAGCAGCTTTGAGCCTAGAAAGGATACGCAGTATTTT
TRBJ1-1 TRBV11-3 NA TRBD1 CASSSKDRGRWMNTEAFF TGTGCCAGCAGCTCCAAGGACAGGGGGCGGTGGATGAACACTGAAGCTTTCTTT
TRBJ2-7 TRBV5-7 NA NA CAITRGPRYEQYF TGTGCTATCACCCGCGGGCCCCGCTACGAGCAGTACTTC
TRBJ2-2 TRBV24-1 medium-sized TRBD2 CATSGPTSGNTGELFF TGTGCCACCAGTGGCCCGACTAGCGGGAACACCGGGGAGCTGTTTTTT
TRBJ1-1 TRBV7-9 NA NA CAGGRITNTEAFF TGTGCCGGGGGCAGAATAACGAACACTGAAGCTTTCTTT
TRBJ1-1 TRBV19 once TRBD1 CAKPGQSEAFF TGTGCCAAACCGGGACAGAGTGAAGCTTTCTTT
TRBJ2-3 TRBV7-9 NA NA CASSPGVLDTQYF TGTGCCAGCAGCCCGGGAGTGTTAGATACGCAGTATTTT
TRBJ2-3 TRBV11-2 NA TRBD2 CASSLGSGGTDTQYF TGTGCCAGCAGCTTGGGTAGCGGGGGGACAGATACGCAGTATTTT
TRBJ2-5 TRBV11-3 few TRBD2 CASSLGASGADQETQYF TGTGCCAGCAGCTTAGGGGCTAGCGGGGCCGACCAAGAGACCCAGTACTTC
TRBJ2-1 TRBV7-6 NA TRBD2 CASSQGEGPPNEQFF TGTGCCAGCAGCCAAGGGGAGGGCCCCCCGAATGAGCAGTTCTTC
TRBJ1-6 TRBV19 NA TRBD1 CASSARTGQNSPLHF TGTGCCAGTAGTGCCCGGACGGGACAGAATTCACCCCTCCACTTT
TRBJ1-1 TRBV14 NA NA CASKAGVNTEAFF TGTGCCAGCAAGGCCGGGGTGAACACTGAAGCTTTCTTT
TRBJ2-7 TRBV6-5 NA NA CASSAGVPAEQYF TGTGCCAGCAGCGCAGGGGTACCAGCCGAGCAGTACTTC
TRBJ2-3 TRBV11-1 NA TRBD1 CASSLAGQGWTDTQYF TGTGCCAGCAGCTTAGCCGGACAGGGATGGACAGATACGCAGTATTTT
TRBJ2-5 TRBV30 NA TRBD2 CAWSVPSGSQETQYF TGTGCCTGGAGTGTACCCAGCGGGAGCCAAGAGACCCAGTACTTC
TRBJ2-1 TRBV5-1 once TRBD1 CASSRRQGSEQFF TGCGCCAGCAGCCGAAGACAGGGCAGTGAGCAGTTCTTC
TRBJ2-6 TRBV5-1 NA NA CASSLAVAANVLTF TGCGCCAGCAGCCTGGCAGTCGCGGCCAACGTCCTGACTTTC
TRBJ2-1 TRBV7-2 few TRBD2 CASILRGGLASEQFF TGTGCCAGCATACTACGGGGGGGACTAGCCAGTGAGCAGTTCTTC
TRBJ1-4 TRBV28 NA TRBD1 CASSLGGQGRGNEKLFF TGTGCCAGCAGTTTAGGGGGACAGGGGAGGGGTAATGAAAAACTGTTTTTT
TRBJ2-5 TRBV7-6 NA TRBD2 CASSFGRGSGGVQETQYF TGTGCCAGCAGTTTTGGCAGGGGGAGCGGGGGGGTTCAAGAGACCCAGTACTTC
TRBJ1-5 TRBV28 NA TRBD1 CASVPGTDNQPQHF TGTGCCAGCGTTCCTGGGACAGACAATCAGCCCCAGCATTTT
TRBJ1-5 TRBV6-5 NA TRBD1 CASRSTGAFNQPQHF TGTGCCAGCAGGAGCACAGGGGCCTTTAATCAGCCCCAGCATTTT
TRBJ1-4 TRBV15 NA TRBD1 CATSRDGTGITNEKLFF TGTGCCACCAGCAGAGACGGGACAGGGATAACTAATGAAAAACTGTTTTTT
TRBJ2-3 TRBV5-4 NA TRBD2 CASSRWTSGNHTQYF TGTGCCAGCAGCCGCTGGACTAGCGGAAATCATACGCAGTATTTT
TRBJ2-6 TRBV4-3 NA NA CASSQDYGGSSGANVLTF TGCGCCAGCAGCCAAGATTACGGGGGAAGCTCTGGGGCCAACGTCCTGACTTTC
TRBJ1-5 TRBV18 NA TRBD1 CASFGGTGVNQPQHF TGTGCCAGTTTCGGGGGGACAGGAGTAAATCAGCCCCAGCATTTT
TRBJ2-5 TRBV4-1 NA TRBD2 CASSQDRLAGGQETQYF TGCGCCAGCAGCCAAGATCGACTAGCGGGGGGGCAAGAGACCCAGTACTTC
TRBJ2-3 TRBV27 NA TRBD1 CASSPRQGAADTQYF TGTGCCAGCAGTCCGAGACAGGGGGCGGCAGATACGCAGTATTTT
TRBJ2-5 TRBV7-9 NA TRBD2 CASSLVPAGARETQYF TGTGCCAGCAGCTTAGTTCCAGCGGGAGCCAGAGAGACCCAGTACTTC
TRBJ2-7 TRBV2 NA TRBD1 CASSVQGPAYEQYF TGTGCCAGCAGTGTACAGGGGCCAGCCTACGAGCAGTACTTC
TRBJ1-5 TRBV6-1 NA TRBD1 CASSEGTGWNNNQPQHF TGTGCCAGCAGTGAAGGGACAGGATGGAATAACAATCAGCCCCAGCATTTT
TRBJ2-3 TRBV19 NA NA CASSGGTLSDTQYF TGTGCCAGTAGTGGGGGGACCCTCTCCGATACGCAGTATTTT
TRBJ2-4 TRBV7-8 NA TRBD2 CASSLSSGGARAKNIQYF TGTGCCAGCAGCTTATCCAGCGGGGGGGCTCGGGCCAAAAACATTCAGTACTTC
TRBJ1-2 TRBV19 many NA CASSLNLGHGYTF TGTGCCAGTAGTCTAAACTTGGGCCATGGCTACACCTTC
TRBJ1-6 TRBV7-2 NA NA CASSLGAGTNSPLHF TGTGCCAGCAGCTTAGGGGCAGGCACAAATTCACCCCTCCACTTT
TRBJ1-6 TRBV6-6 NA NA CASSSTSSYNSPLHF TGTGCCAGCAGTTCGACTAGCTCCTATAATTCACCCCTCCACTTT
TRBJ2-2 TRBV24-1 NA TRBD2 CATSEWEGSAGELFF TGTGCCACCAGTGAGTGGGAGGGTTCGGCCGGGGAGCTGTTTTTT
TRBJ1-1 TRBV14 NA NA CASSQAGSQTEAFF TGTGCCAGCAGCCAAGCGGGATCGCAGACTGAAGCTTTCTTT
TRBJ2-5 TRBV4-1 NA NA CASSQSAGSQETQYF TGCGCCAGCAGCCAAAGCGCCGGGTCGCAGGAGACCCAGTACTTC
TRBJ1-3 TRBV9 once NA CASSVDRSGGNTIYF TGTGCCAGCAGCGTAGATCGTTCAGGGGGAAACACCATATATTTT
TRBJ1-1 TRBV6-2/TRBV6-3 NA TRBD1 CASSYPRQGGTEAFF TGTGCCAGCAGTTACCCACGACAGGGCGGGACTGAAGCTTTCTTT
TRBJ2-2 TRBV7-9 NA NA CASSPRTDTGELFF TGTGCCAGCAGCCCCAGGACAGACACCGGGGAGCTGTTTTTT
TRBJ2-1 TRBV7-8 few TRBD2 CASSLRLAGNAYNEQFF TGTGCCAGCAGCTTACGACTAGCGGGTAACGCCTACAATGAGCAGTTCTTC
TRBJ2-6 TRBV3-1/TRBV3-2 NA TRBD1 CASSPTGVGPGANVLTF TGTGCCAGCAGCCCGACAGGGGTAGGCCCTGGGGCCAACGTCCTGACTTTC
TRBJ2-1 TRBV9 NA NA CASSVGPDPRANEQFF TGTGCCAGCAGCGTAGGACCCGACCCCAGGGCGAATGAGCAGTTCTTC
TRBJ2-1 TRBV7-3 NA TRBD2 CASSASGRSYNEQFF TGTGCCAGCAGCGCAAGCGGGAGGTCCTACAATGAGCAGTTCTTC
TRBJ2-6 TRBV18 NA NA CASSPSTNGQISGANVLTF TGTGCCAGCTCACCATCCACGAATGGACAGATCTCTGGGGCCAACGTCCTGACTTTC
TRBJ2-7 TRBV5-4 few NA CASSLEQGYEQYF TGTGCCAGCAGCCTGGAACAGGGCTACGAGCAGTACTTC
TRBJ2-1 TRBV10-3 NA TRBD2 CAIRDGTSGNEQFF TGTGCCATCAGAGACGGGACTAGCGGGAATGAGCAGTTCTTC